One and the same sample provided the 8 T cell receptor beta chains below, sequenced in a study of cytomegalovirus exposure and HLA in healthy donors. Profiling relied on immunoSEQ multiplex PCR, and the TCRdb table lists in-frame clones only, not all of them. The profile covers 150,000 or so clones, with approximately 86% appearing a single time and more than 20% taken by the ten largest. The sample consisted of PBMCs. These receptors came from a man aged 18-30 years in good health and CMV-seropositive.

This sequence joins TRBV4-3 and TRBJ2-6; D perhaps matches TRBD2 (6 bases). This CDR3 comprises 19 residues. Between the trimmed V and J ends, which lost 1 base and 1 base, there was a span of 17 bases. Germline lookup yields CDR1 LGHNA and CDR2 YSLEER. The DNA for the CDR3 is TGCGCCAGCAGCCAAGCGAGGCAGGGACTTTTGTCTGGGGCCAACGTCCTGACTTTC. This codes for CASSQARQGLLSGANVLTF.

In DNA form, the CDR3 reads TGTGCCAGCAGTTACGGGCAGGGGAGCCAGCCCCAGCATTTT. It specifies CASSYGQGSQPQHF. This chain connects TRBV6-5 to TRBJ1-5, with D possibly matching TRBD1 (6 bases). The germline gives CDR1 MNHEY, CDR2 SVGAGI. The CDR3 covers 14 residues. Trimming removed 2 bases at V and 7 bases at J, with 12 bases between.

The chain joins TRBV18 to TRBJ1-1, with 7 bases that match TRBD1. V dropped 4 bases and J dropped 0; count of bases not matched to a gene: 5. CDR1 and CDR2 from the germline V gene are KGHSH and LQKENI. CDR3 length: 15 amino acids. CDR3 DNA: TGTGCCAGCTCACGGAGAACAGGGGTGAACACTGAAGCTTTCTTT. Translation: CASSRRTGVNTEAFF.

The chain is built from TRBV30 and TRBJ1-4, with no clear D. This CDR3 contains 16 residues. V gave up 2 bases and J gave up 0 bases, with 13 bases separating them. Germline V lookup: CDR1 GTSNPN, CDR2 SVGIG (reference sequence). Here the CDR3 reads CAWSHAVGATNEKLFF. The CDR3 DNA is TGTGCCTGGAGTCACGCTGTGGGAGCAACTAATGAAAAACTGTTTTTT.

This CDR3 is CASSWGQNTGELFF. The CDR3 DNA sequence: TGTGCCAGCAGTTGGGGACAGAACACCGGGGAGCTGTTTTTT. The J gene is TRBJ2-2, the V gene TRBV6-5; maybe TRBD1 (6 bases). Germline V gene lookup returns CDR1 MNHEY and CDR2 SVGAGI. The V end was cut by 4 bases, the J end by 1 base, with 7 bases between. The CDR3 is 14 amino acids.

This chain connects TRBV4-1 to TRBJ2-6; TRBD2 matches at 9 bases. J lost 1 base, V lost 6 bases, and 10 bases had no gene match. Germline values: CDR1 MGHRA, CDR2 YSYEKL. The CDR3 is 18 amino acids. CDR3 nucleotides: TGCGCCAGCAGTCGAGGGACTAGCTTCGAGTCTGGGGCCAACGTCCTGACTTTC. Translating gives CASSRGTSFESGANVLTF.

The chain links TRBV7-9 to TRBJ1-1; 7 positions match TRBD1. V lost 3 bases and J lost 10; bases outside the gene matches: 11. The CDR3 loop spans 14 amino acids. CDR1 and CDR2 (germline): SEHNR, FQNEAQ (reference sequence). The CDR3: CASSFSGQAGRAFF. Written as DNA, the CDR3 is TGTGCCAGCAGCTTCTCAGGACAGGCGGGAAGAGCTTTCTTT.

This clone was counted many times. The V call is TRBV21-1, the J call TRBJ1-2; the D call TRBD1 from the table was never checked on the DNA. TRBV21-1 is recorded as a pseudogene. This CDR3 comprises 14 residues. The CDR3: CASSTRSTGIGYTF. CDR3 coding DNA: TGTGCCAGCAGCACCCGTTCTACAGGGATTGGCTACACCTTC.